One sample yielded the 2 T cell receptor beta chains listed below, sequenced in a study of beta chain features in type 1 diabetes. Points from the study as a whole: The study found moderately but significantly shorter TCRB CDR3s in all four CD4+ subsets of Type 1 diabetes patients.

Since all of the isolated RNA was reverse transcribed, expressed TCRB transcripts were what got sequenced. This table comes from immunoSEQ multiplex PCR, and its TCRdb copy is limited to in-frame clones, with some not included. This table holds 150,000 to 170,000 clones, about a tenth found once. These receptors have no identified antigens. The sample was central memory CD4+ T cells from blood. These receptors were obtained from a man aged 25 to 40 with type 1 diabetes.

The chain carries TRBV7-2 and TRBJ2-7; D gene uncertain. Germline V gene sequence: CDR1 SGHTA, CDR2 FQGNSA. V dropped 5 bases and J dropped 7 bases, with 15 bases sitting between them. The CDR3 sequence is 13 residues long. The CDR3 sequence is CASSEATYREQYF. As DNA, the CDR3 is TGTGCCAGCAGCGAAGCTACCTACCGGGAGCAGTACTTC.

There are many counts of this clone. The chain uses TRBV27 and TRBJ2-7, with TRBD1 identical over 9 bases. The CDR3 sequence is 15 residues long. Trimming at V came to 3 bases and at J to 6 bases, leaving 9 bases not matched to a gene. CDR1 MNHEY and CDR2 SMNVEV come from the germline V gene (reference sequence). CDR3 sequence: CASSFGDRARGEQYF. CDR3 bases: TGTGCCAGCAGTTTTGGGGACAGGGCCAGGGGCGAGCAGTACTTC.